This T cell receptor beta chain was captured by sequencing in a study of Graves' ophthalmopathy and Graves' hyperthyroidism. Whole-study results and caveats: The blood repertoire also included most expanded thyroid clonotypes above 0.001 frequency. Predictions made by the model for ophthalmopathy progression reached 55% to 71% sensitivity and about 72% specificity.

Exclusion applied to patients with other autoimmune diseases, uncontrolled infections, pregnancy or lactation. Amplification of TCR beta CDR3 regions used RNA transcripts. RT-PCR in the first round used HTBI primers; a second-round multiplex PCR followed. Via MiXCR, TCRdb re-called the multiplex PCR reads, giving one row per CDR3 protein. This sample yields some 380,000 distinct CDR3 sequences, of which 15% are seen a single time; about 7% belongs to the top ten. V was shortened by 0 bases and J by 0 bases, with 3 bases between the two germline ends. Germline-derived CDR1 and CDR2 are MNHEY and SVGEGT. This CDR3 has 13 residues. This clonotype was counted many times. Its antigen is not known.

The chain is built from TRBV6-2 or TRBV6-3 and TRBJ2-7; D remains unclear. The sequence came from a woman under 30 with stable Graves' hyperthyroidism. Material: peripheral blood. CDR3 residues: CASSYSSSYEQYF. The CDR3 DNA sequence: TGTGCCAGCAGTTACTCGAGCTCCTACGAGCAGTACTTC.